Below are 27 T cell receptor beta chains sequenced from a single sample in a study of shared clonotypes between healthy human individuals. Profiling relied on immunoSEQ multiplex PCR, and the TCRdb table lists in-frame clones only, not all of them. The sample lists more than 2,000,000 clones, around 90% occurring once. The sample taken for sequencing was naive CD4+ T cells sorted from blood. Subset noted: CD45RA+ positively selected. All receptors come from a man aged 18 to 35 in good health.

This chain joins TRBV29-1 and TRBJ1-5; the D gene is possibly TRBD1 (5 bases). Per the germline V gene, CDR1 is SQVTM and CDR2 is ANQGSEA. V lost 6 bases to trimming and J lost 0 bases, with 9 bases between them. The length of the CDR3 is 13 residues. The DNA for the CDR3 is TGCAGCGTCGGGACCTCTAGCAATCAGCCCCAGCATTTT. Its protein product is CSVGTSSNQPQHF.

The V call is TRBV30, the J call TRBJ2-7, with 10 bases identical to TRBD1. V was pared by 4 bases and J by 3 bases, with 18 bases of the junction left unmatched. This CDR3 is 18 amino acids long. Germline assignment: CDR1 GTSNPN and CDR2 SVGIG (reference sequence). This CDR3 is CAWTPGQGRSRLFYEQYF. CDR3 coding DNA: TGTGCCTGGACCCCGGGACAGGGGAGGTCACGCCTGTTCTACGAGCAGTACTTC.

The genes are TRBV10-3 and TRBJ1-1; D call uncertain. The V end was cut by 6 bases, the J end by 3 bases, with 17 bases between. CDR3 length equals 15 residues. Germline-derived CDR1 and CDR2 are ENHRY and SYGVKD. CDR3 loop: CAISNLGIADTEAFF. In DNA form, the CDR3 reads TGTGCCATCAGCAACTTGGGAATTGCGGACACTGAAGCTTTCTTT.

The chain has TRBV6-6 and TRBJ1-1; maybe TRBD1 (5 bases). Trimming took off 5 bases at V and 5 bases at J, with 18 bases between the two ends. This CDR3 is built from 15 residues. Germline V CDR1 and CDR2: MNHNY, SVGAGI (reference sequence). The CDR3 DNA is TGTGCCAGCAGTCCGGTCGGGACCCGGGGGACTGAAGCTTTCTTT. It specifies CASSPVGTRGTEAFF.

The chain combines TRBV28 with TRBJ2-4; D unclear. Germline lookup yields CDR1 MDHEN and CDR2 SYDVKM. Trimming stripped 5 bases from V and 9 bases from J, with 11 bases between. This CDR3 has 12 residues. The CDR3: CASSTGVGIQYF. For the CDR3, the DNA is TGTGCCAGCAGTACGGGTGTCGGCATTCAGTACTTC.

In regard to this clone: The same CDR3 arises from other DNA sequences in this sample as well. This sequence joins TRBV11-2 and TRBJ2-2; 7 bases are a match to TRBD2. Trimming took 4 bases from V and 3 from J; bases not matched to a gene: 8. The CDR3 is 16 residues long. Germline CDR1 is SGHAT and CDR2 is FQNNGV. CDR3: CASSSRLAGYTGELFF. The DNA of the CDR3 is TGTGCCAGCAGCTCACGACTAGCAGGGTACACCGGGGAGCTGTTTTTT.

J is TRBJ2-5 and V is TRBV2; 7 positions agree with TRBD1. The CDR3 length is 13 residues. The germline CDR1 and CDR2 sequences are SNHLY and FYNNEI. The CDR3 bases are TGTGTATTCAGGGGGACGCAACAAGAGACCCAGTACTTC. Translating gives CVFRGTQQETQYF.

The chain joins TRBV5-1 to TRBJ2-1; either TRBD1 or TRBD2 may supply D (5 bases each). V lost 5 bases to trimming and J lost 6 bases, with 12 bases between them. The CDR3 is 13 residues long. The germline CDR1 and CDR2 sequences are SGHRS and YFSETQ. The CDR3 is CASRMGVGNEQFF. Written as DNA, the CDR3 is TGCGCCAGCAGGATGGGGGTAGGCAATGAGCAGTTCTTC.

CDR3 in amino acids: CASNGDNEQFF. In DNA, the CDR3 is TGTGCCAGCAACGGGGATAATGAGCAGTTCTTC. The genes are TRBV6-6 and TRBJ2-1; a weak D match, TRBD2 (5 bases). Germline V gene sequence: CDR1 MNHNY, CDR2 SVGAGI (reference sequence). This CDR3 has 11 amino acids. The ends were cut back, 7 bases at V and 7 bases at J, with 8 bases in the middle.

CDR3 sequence reads: CAWSGSGAGNTGELFF. In DNA form, the CDR3 reads TGTGCCTGGAGTGGTTCCGGGGCCGGGAACACCGGGGAGCTGTTTTTT. The rearrangement uses TRBV30 and TRBJ2-2; D possibly uses TRBD1 or TRBD2 (5 bases each). This CDR3 is built from 16 residues. Germline V gene sequence: CDR1 GTSNPN, CDR2 SVGIG (reference sequence). The V gene lost 1 base and the J gene lost 1 base, with 13 bases spanning the gap.

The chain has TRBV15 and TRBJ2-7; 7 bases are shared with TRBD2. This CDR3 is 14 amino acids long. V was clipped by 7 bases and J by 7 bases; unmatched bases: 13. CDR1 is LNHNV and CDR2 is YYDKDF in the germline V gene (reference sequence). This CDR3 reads CATKAGTTLGEQYF. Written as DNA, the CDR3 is TGTGCCACCAAAGCGGGGACGACCTTGGGGGAGCAGTACTTC.

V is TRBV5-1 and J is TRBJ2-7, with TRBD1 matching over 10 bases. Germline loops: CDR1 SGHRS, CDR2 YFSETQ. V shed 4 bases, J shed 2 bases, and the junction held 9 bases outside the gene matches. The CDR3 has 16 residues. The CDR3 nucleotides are TGCGCCAGCAGCCCTGGGGGGACAGGGGTTACCTACGAGCAGTACTTC. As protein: CASSPGGTGVTYEQYF.

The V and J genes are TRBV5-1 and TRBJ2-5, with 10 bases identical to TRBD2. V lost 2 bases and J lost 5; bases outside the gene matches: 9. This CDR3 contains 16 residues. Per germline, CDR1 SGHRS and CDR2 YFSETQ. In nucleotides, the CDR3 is TGCGCCAGCAGCTTAACCAGCGGGGGGGCCGCCGAGACCCAGTACTTC. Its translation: CASSLTSGGAAETQYF.

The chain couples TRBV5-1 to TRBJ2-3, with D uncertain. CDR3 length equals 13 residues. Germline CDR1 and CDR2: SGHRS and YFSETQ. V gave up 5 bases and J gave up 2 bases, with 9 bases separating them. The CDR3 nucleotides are TGCGCCAGCAGGTTTGCAGACACAGATACGCAGTATTTT. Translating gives CASRFADTDTQYF.

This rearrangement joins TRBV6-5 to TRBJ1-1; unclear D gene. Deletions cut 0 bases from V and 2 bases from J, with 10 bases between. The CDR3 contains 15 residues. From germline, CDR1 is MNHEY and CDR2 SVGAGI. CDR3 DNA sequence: TGTGCCAGCAGTTACTCGATACCGGGTAACACTGAAGCTTTCTTT. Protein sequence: CASSYSIPGNTEAFF.

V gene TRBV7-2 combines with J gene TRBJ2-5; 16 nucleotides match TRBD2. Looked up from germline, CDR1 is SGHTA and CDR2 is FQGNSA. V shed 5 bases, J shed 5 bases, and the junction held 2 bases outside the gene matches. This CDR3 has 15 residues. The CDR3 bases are TGTGCCAGCAGCCCGGGACTAGCGGGGGGGGAGACCCAGTACTTC. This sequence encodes CASSPGLAGGETQYF.

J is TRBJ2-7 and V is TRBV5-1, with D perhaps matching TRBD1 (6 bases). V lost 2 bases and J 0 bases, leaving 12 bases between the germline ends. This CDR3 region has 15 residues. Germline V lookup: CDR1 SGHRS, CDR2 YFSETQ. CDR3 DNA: TGCGCCAGCAGCTTCACAGGGCCGAGCTCCTACGAGCAGTACTTC. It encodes CASSFTGPSSYEQYF.

CDR3 in amino acids: CASSPPAASTDTQYF. CDR3 in DNA: TGTGCCAGCTCACCACCTGCGGCTAGCACAGATACGCAGTATTTT. The chain employs TRBV18 and TRBJ2-3; D uncertain. CDR1 and CDR2 (germline): KGHSH, LQKENI. The CDR3 totals 15 residues. The ends were cut back, 0 bases at V and 0 bases at J, with 7 bases in the middle.

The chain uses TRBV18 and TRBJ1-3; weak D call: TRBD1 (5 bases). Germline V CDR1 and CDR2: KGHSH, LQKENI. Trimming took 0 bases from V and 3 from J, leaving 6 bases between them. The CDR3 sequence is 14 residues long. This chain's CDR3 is CASSPPRVGNTIYF. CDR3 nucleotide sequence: TGTGCCAGCTCACCACCCAGGGTTGGAAACACCATATATTTT. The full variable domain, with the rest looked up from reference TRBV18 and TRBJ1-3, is NAGVMQNPRHLVRRRGQEARLRCSPMKGHSHVYWYRQLPEEGLKFMVYLQKENIIDESGMPKERFSAEFPKEGPSILRIQQVVRGDSAAYFCASSPPRVGNTIYFGEGSWLTVV.

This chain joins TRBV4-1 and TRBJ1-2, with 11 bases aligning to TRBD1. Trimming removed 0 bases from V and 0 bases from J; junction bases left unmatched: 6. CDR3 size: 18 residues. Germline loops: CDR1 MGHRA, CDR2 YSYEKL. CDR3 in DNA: TGCGCCAGCAGCCAAGAAGGGACAGGGGGGATACCTAACTATGGCTACACCTTC. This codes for CASSQEGTGGIPNYGYTF.

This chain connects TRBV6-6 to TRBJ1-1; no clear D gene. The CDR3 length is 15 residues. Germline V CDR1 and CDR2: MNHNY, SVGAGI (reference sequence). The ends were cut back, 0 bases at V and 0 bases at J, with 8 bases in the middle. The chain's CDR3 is CASSYSPGLNTEAFF. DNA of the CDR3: TGTGCCAGCAGTTACTCTCCGGGTCTGAACACTGAAGCTTTCTTT.

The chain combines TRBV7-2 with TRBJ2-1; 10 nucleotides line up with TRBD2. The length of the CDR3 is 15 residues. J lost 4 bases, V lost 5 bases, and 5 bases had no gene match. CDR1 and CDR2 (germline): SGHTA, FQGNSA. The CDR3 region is CASSTLAGVYNEQFF. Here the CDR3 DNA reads TGTGCCAGCAGCACGCTAGCGGGAGTTTACAATGAGCAGTTCTTC.

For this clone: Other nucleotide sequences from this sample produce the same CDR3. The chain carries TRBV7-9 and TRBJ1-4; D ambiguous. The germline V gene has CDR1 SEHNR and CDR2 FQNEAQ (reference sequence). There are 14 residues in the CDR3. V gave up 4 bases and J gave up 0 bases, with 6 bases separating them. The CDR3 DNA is TGTGCCAGCAGCTCGGGCCCAACTAATGAAAAACTGTTTTTT. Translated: CASSSGPTNEKLFF.

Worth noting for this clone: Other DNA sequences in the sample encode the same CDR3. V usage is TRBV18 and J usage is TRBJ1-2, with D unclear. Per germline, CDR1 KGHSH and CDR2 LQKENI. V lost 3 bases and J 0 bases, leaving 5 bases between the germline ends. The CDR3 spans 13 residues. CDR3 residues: CASSPNANYGYTF. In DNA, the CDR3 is TGTGCCAGCTCACCGAACGCTAACTATGGCTACACCTTC.

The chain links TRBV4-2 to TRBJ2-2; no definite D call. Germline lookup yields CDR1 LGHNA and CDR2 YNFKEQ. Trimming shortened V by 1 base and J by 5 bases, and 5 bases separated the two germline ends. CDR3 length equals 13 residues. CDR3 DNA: TGTGCCAGCAGCCAAGCCCTAACCGGGGAGCTGTTTTTT. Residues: CASSQALTGELFF.

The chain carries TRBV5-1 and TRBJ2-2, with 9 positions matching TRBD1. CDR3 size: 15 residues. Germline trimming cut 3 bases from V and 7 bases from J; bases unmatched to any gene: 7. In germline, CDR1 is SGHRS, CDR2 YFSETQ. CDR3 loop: CASSYSGTGNGELFF. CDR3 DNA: TGCGCCAGCAGCTACTCCGGGACAGGGAACGGGGAGCTGTTTTTT.

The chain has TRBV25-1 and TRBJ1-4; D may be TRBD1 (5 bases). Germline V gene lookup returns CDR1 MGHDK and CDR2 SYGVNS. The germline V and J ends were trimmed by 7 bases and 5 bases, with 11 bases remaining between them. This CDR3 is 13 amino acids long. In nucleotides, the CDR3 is TGTGCCAGCAAGGGGTGGGAAAATGAAAAACTGTTTTTT. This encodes CASKGWENEKLFF. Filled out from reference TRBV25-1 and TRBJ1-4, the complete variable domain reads EADIYQTPRYLVIGTGKKITLECSQTMGHDKMYWYQQDPGMELHLIHYSYGVNSTEKGDLSSESTVSRIRTEHFPLTLESARPSHTSQYLCASKGWENEKLFFGSGTQLSVL.